This T cell receptor (beta chain) was captured by sequencing in a study of T cell responses to AZD1222 COVID-19 vaccine. About this clone: The antigen remains unidentified.

Study observations and caveats: Unmutated variant regions are reportedly the target of nearly half of TCRs that are spike-specific. Vaccine-associated CD4 TCRs spanned spike, dominant at 160-218 and 743-854. Most donors were white British, females outnumbered males, and clonal diversity was possibly underestimated. Breadth and depth of Spike-specific TCRs rose after two AZD1222 doses.

Assay used: immunoSEQ multiplex PCR; TCRdb lists only in-frame clones, some missing. The sample holds 140,000 to 150,000 clones, 82% seen once. V shed 2 bases and J shed 2 bases, with 21 bases lying between them. The CDR3 contains 18 residues. Germline-derived CDR1 and CDR2 are MNHEY and SMNVEV (reference sequence). The rearrangement links TRBV27 to TRBJ1-2; a possible D gene is TRBD1 (5 bases). This sequence was found in an adult in good health. The material was peripheral blood, obtained on day 0 of MenACWY control vaccination. The CDR3 loop is CASSLKKGPAGGNYGYTF. CDR3 coding DNA: TGTGCCAGCAGTTTAAAGAAGGGACCTGCTGGAGGGAACTATGGCTACACCTTC.